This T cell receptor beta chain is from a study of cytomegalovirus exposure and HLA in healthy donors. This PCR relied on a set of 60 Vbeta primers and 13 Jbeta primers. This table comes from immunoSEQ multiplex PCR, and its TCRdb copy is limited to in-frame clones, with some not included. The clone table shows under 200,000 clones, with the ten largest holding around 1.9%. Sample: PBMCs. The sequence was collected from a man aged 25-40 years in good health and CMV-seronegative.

CDR3 in amino acids: CASSLDGTGYGYTF. The CDR3 region has the DNA TGCGCCAGCAGCTTGGATGGGACAGGGTATGGCTACACCTTC. V and J are TRBV5-1 and TRBJ1-2; 9 bases are shared with TRBD1. V trimming: 0 bases; J trimming: 5 bases; junction bases outside the gene matches: 2. Germline V gene sequence: CDR1 SGHRS, CDR2 YFSETQ. The CDR3 totals 14 residues.